This T cell receptor beta chain was retrieved from a study of T cell changes during pregnancy in multiple sclerosis. Here immunoSEQ multiplex PCR was the method, and the copy in TCRdb shows in-frame clones only, minus some. The sample yields about 62,000 clones, 89% seen once. CDR3 length: 18 amino acids. V trimming: 1 base; J trimming: 2 bases; junction bases outside the gene matches: 11. From germline, CDR1 is SEHNR and CDR2 FQNEAQ (reference sequence). The source of this sequence is a female donor with multiple sclerosis, enrolled in a pregnancy study. The source was peripheral blood, collected in the first trimester of pregnancy. This chain links TRBV7-9 with TRBJ2-3, with 8 bases lining up with TRBD1. The CDR3 bases are TGTGCCAGCAGCTTAGGGACTGGGACAGGCGTCCCCACAGATACGCAGTATTTT. It encodes CASSLGTGTGVPTDTQYF.